Reported below is one TCR beta chain. Its target is unknown. The sample originates from a study of T-cell reconstitution after alpha-beta-depleted transplantation in children. Study findings and constraints: Surviving thymic progenitors and recipient T cells were the source of high TCRbeta diversity at day 60 in some patients. After one year, T-cell counts and TCRbeta diversity mostly came from new T cells. Roughly two months post-transplant, alpha-beta T cells reportedly originated from several hundred graft clones that had expanded.

CDR1 SGHTA and CDR2 FQGNSA come from the germline V gene. Deletions cut 2 bases from V and 7 bases from J, with 12 bases between. This CDR3 region has 13 residues. The library targeted TCRbeta and was prepared with unique molecular identifiers. One entry per CDR3 protein results from TCRdb running MiXCR on the PCR reads. The table includes 600,000 to 800,000 distinct CDR3 sequences, about an eighth detected once. This clonotype was sampled from a girl under 10 years old with congenital amegakaryocytic thrombocytopenia, due to receive a stem cell transplant. The V gene is TRBV7-2, the J gene TRBJ2-7; D uncertain. The starting material was PBMCs, obtained before TCRalphabeta/CD19-depleted stem cell transplant. CDR3 sequence (DNA): TGTGCCAGCAGCTTACCTAACGAGTGGGAGCAGTACTTC. This sequence encodes CASSLPNEWEQYF.